This entry describes one T cell receptor beta chain. Antigen unknown. Treatment meaning: approximately 18 received Ad26.COV2.S at low or high dose, single or two shots; roughly five received placebo; per-sample allocation not given. Specimens were obtained on day 63 following the first vaccine or placebo injection. The data originate from a study of Ad26.COV2.S vaccination and SARS-CoV-2 variants. Study context: As a participant in COV1001, the donor was in the Ad26.COV2.S trial arm. Study-wide results and limits: It is possible that the TCR breadth and depth analyses underestimated the total T cell responses.

TCRdb's copy holds only in-frame clones and misses some; the assay was immunoSEQ multiplex PCR. In the table there are some 460,000 clones, 80% to 90% of which are singletons. Germline V gene lookup returns CDR1 MDHEN and CDR2 SYDVKM. CDR3 length: 13 residues. Trimming stripped 6 bases from V and 1 base from J, with 10 bases between. The rearrangement links TRBV28 to TRBJ2-7; D may be TRBD1 (5 bases). This specimen was peripheral blood, taken in a trial of Ad26.COV2.S vaccine versus placebo. The sequence was obtained from a person aged 18-60 years who received the Ad26.COV2.S COVID-19 vaccine or a placebo. The CDR3 loop reads CASRQGPSYEQYF. CDR3 DNA: TGTGCCAGCAGGCAGGGTCCTTCCTACGAGCAGTACTTC.